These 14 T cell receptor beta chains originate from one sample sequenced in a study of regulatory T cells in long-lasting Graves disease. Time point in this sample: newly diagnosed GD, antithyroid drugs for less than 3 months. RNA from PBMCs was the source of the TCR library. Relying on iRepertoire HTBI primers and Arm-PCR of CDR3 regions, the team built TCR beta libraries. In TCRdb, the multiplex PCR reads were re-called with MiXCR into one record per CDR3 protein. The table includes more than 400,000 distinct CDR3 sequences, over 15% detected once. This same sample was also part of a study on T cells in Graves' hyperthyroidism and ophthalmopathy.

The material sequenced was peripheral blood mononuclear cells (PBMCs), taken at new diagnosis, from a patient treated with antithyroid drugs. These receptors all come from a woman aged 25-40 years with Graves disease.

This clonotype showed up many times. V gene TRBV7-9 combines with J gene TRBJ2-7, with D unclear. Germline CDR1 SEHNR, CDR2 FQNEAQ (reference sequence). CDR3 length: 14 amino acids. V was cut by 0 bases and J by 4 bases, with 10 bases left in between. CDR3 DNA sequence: TGTGCCAGCAGCTTAGCAGGGTCAGCATACGAGCAGTACTTC. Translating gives CASSLAGSAYEQYF.

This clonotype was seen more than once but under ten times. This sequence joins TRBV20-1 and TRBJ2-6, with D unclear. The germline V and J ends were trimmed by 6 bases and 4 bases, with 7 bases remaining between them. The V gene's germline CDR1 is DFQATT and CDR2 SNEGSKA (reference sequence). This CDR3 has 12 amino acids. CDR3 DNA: TGCAGTGCCATAAGCGGGGCCAACGTCCTGACTTTC. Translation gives CSAISGANVLTF.

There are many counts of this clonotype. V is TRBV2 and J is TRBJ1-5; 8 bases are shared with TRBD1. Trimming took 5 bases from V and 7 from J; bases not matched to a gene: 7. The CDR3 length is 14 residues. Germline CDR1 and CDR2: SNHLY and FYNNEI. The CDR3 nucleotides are TGTGCCAGCAGTCCCGACAGGGGCGTCCAGCCCCAGCATTTT. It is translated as CASSPDRGVQPQHF.

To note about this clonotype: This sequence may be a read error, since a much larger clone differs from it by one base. The CDR3 DNA reads as TGTGCCAGCAGCTTTCCGGGACAGACCTACAATGAGCAGTTCTTC. This sequence encodes CASSFPGQTYNEQFF. This chain uses TRBV7-9 with TRBJ2-1, with TRBD1 identical over 7 bases. There are 15 residues in the CDR3. Germline loops: CDR1 SEHNR, CDR2 FQNEAQ (reference sequence). The J segment lost 2 bases and the V segment lost 3 bases, leaving 4 bases of the junction unmatched.

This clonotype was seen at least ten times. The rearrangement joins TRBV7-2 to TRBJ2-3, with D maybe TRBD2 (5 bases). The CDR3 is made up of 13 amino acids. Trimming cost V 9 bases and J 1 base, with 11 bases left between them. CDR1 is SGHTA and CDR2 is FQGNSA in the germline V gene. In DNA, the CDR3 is TGTGCCAGTAAGGACTCAGGCACAGATACGCAGTATTTT. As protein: CASKDSGTDTQYF.

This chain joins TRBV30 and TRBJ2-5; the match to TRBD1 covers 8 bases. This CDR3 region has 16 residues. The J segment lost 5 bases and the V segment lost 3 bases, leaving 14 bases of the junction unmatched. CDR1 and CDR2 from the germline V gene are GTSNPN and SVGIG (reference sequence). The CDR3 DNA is TGTGCCTGGAGCCTCAACCCGGGACAGGCGATGGAGACCCAGTACTTC. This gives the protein CAWSLNPGQAMETQYF.

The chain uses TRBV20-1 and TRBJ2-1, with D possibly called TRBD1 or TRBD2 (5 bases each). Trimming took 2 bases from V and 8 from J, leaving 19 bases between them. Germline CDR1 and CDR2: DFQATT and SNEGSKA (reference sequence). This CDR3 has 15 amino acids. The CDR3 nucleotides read TGCAGTGCTAGAAACCCGGGGCGACCTGGGTATGAGCAGTTCTTC. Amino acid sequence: CSARNPGRPGYEQFF.

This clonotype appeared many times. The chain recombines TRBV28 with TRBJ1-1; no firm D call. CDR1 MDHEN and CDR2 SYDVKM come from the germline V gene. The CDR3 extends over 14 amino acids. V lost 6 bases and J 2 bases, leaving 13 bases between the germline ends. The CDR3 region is CASSSSPSNTEAFF. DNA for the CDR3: TGTGCCAGCAGCTCATCCCCGAGTAACACTGAAGCTTTCTTT. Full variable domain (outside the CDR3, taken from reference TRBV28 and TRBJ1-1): DVKVTQSSRYLVKRTGEKVFLECVQDMDHENMFWYRQDPGLGLRLIYFSYDVKMKEKGDIPEGYSVSREKKERFSLILESASTNQTSMYLCASSSSPSNTEAFFGQGTRLTVV.

CDR3 in amino acids: CASSPPGLAVRSSYNEQFF. The CDR3 DNA reads TGCGCCAGCAGCCCTCCGGGACTAGCGGTTCGATCCTCCTACAATGAGCAGTTCTTC. The rearrangement joins TRBV5-1 to TRBJ2-1; TRBD2 matches 11 bases. CDR1 is SGHRS, CDR2 YFSETQ, per germline. The CDR3 runs to 19 residues. With V trimmed by 4 bases and J by 0 bases, 12 bases remained unmatched.

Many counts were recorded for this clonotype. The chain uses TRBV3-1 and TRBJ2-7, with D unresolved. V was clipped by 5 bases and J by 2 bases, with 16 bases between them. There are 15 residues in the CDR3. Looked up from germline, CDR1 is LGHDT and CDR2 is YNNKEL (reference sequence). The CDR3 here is CASSSTARAAYEQYF. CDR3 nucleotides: TGTGCCAGCAGCTCCACAGCCCGGGCGGCCTACGAGCAGTACTTC.

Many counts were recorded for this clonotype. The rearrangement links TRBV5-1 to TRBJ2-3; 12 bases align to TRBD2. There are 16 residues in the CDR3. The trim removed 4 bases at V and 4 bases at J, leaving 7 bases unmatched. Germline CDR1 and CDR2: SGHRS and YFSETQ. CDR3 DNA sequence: TGCGCCAGCAGCCGGGCTAGCGGGAGGGTCGCAGATACGCAGTATTTT. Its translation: CASSRASGRVADTQYF. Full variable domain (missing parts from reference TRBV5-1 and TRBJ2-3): KAGVTQTPRYLIKTRGQQVTLSCSPISGHRSVSWYQQTPGQGLQFLFEYFSETQRNKGNFPGRFSGRQFSNSRSEMNVSTLELGDSALYLCASSRASGRVADTQYFGPGTRLTVL.

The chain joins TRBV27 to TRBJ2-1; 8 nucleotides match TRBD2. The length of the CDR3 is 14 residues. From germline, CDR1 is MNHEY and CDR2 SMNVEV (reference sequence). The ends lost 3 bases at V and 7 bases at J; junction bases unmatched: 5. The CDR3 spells CASSLWGGRNEQFF. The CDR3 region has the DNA TGTGCCAGCAGTTTGTGGGGCGGGAGGAATGAGCAGTTCTTC.

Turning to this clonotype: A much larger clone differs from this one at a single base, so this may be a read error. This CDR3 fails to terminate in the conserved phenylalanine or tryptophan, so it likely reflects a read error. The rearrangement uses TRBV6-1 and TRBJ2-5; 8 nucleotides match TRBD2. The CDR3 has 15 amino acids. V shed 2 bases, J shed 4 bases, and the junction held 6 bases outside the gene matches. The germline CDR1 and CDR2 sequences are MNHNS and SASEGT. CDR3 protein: CASSELAREGETQYS. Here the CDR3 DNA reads TGTGCCAGCAGTGAACTAGCCCGGGAGGGAGAGACCCAGTACTCC.

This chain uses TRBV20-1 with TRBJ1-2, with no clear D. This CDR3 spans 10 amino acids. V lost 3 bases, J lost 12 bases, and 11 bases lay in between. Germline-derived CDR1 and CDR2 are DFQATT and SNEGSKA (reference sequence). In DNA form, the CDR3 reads TGCAGTGCTAGTAAGGACCTGAACACCTTC. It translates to CSASKDLNTF.